This TCR beta chain was documented in a study of cytomegalovirus exposure and HLA in healthy donors. Study-wide background: A later analysis reported the 120 or so validation repertoires used the same platform as the 550 to 700 first-cohort repertoires.

Regarding the study as a whole: Accounts indicate the classifier identified cytomegalovirus status with strong specificity and sensitivity. The majority of TCR sequences were rare, yet some public TCRs appeared in many donors.

The donors were part of the validation cohort, which consisted of about 120 subjects and was separate from the first cohort of 666 subjects. The germline CDR1 and CDR2 sequences are LNHDA and SQIVND (reference sequence). Trimming took off 2 bases at V and 4 bases at J, with 12 bases between the two ends. CDR3 length: 15 amino acids. With regard to this clone: Its specificity is not known.

Profiled with immunoSEQ multiplex PCR; TCRdb holds only in-frame clones, not every one. Of about 160,000 clones listed, approximately 96% are singletons. Sequenced sample: PBMCs. The gene calls are TRBV19 and TRBJ2-1; possible D gene TRBD2, 6 bases. This clonotype was sampled from a woman aged 18-29 years in good health and CMV-seronegative. The CDR3 DNA reads TGTGCCAGTAGTATAAAGTTCGGGGGATACAATGAGCAGTTCTTC. It specifies CASSIKFGGYNEQFF.